This T cell receptor beta chain is from a study of CXCR3-negative and CXCR3-positive naive CD8 T cells. Overall study results and limits: Both naive subsets showed comparably high diversity, and memory CD8+ cells showed much lower diversity. TRB CDR3s of CXCR3-positive naive cells were more hydrophobic than those of CXCR3-negative naive cells. Naive CXCR3-positive and CXCR3-negative cells shared TRBV-TRBJ usage; memory cells diverged.

A note on this clonotype: The antigen is undetermined.

UMI-labeled 5' RACE TRB cDNA libraries were prepared from the cells. Each CDR3 protein gets one entry in TCRdb, which reprocessed the 5' RACE reads and gives no DNA. The listing contains 55,000 to 65,000 distinct CDR3 sequences. Every individual CD8+ T cell subset underwent sorting in triplicate at approximately 310,000 cells apiece. Naive CD8+ T cells showed a CD45RO-CCR7+CD27+CD95- phenotype. CDR1 MNHEY and CDR2 SVGEGT come from the germline V gene. The CDR3 runs to 17 residues. This chain joins TRBV6-2 or TRBV6-3 and TRBJ2-3; TCRdb names TRBD1, which stays unverified in the absence of DNA. The clonotype comes from a human donor in good health. Some clones in this sample may be carry-over from other donors' samples. Sequences were obtained from naive CXCR3+ CD8+ T cells from blood. Subset meaning: CD45RO-CCR7+CD27+CD95- naive CD8+ T cells expressing CXCR3 (TNR3+). The CDR3 region is CASSYPQGHFNTDTQYF.